The clone carrying this T cell receptor beta chain was found a few times. The antigen remains unidentified. V was trimmed by 3 bases and J by 4 bases, leaving 14 bases between them. CDR3 length: 15 amino acids. These data are taken from a study of blood T cells in healthy people across ages. General study results and limits: Estimates drawn from one million T cells were deemed to understate diversity.

Together with a sample-barcoded 5' primer, a J-beta primer mix was included in a second PCR lasting about 7 to 11 cycles. A 12-random-nucleotide template-switch adaptor tagged each cDNA molecule. From the 5' RACE reads, TCRdb called clonotypes with MiXCR, one entry per CDR3 protein. The sample holds about 970,000 distinct CDR3 sequences, just over 50% seen once. The receptor's source is a woman aged 55 to 70 in good health. Sequences were obtained from blood. The chain employs TRBV12-3 or TRBV12-4 and TRBJ2-3; tentative D call: TRBD2 (5 bases). CDR3 DNA: TGTGCCAGCAGTTTTGCTAGCTCCACGCCAGATACGCAGTATTTT. Its protein is CASSFASSTPDTQYF.